The 3 T cell receptor beta chains below all came from one sample that was sequenced in a study of blood T cell repertoires in COVID-19. Sequenced by immunoSEQ multiplex PCR; TCRdb stores in-frame clones only, minus some. The sample carries about 230,000 clones, 70% to 90% recorded once. What was sequenced was peripheral blood. All receptors derive from a man aged 50-59 years with COVID-19, enrolled during active disease.

The chain has TRBV10-3 and TRBJ1-3; a weak D match, TRBD1 (5 bases). The V end was cut by 5 bases, the J end by 0 bases, with 11 bases between. CDR1 is ENHRY, CDR2 SYGVKD, per germline. There are 15 residues in the CDR3. CDR3: CAISPRGSSGNTIYF. The CDR3 DNA follows: TGTGCCATCAGTCCACGGGGGAGCTCTGGAAACACCATATATTTT.

The V gene is TRBV4-1, the J gene TRBJ1-6, with 11 bases fitting TRBD1. The CDR3 runs 15 residues. Germline-derived CDR1 and CDR2 are MGHRA and YSYEKL. The V segment lost 4 bases and the J segment 9 bases; nucleotides outside the gene matches: 5. Here the CDR3 reads CASSPGTGGFSPLHF. DNA of the CDR3: TGCGCCAGCAGCCCAGGGACAGGGGGTTTTTCACCCCTCCACTTT.

The chain couples TRBV11-2 to TRBJ2-7; D might be TRBD1 (6 bases). The CDR3 runs to 16 residues. Between the trimmed V and J ends, which lost 1 base and 3 bases, there was a span of 16 bases. Germline loops: CDR1 SGHAT, CDR2 FQNNGV. The CDR3 region is CASSLVRGRGHYEQYF. Written as DNA, the CDR3 is TGTGCCAGCAGCTTAGTGAGGGGCAGGGGTCACTACGAGCAGTACTTC.